The T cell receptor beta chain described here comes from a study of blood T cell repertoires in COVID-19. Under the authors' procedure: Estimation of nucleated cell counts was performed using reference gene primer amplification. Sequencing was performed with immunoSEQ multiplex PCR; in TCRdb, only in-frame clones are kept and a portion is missing. V and J calls and clone size are those listed in that table; D and trimming were worked out from the DNA. The sample contains more than 110,000 clones, about 70% of which appear only once. Sequencing used peripheral blood. The TCR comes from a man older than 75 with acute or convalescent COVID-19.

The chain's CDR3 is CAISDGRGSGGSNTGELFF. The CDR3 DNA reads TGTGCCATCAGTGATGGGCGGGGTAGCGGGGGGTCGAACACCGGGGAGCTGTTTTTT. V is TRBV10-3 and J is TRBJ2-2; 10 bases are shared with TRBD2. Germline V lookup: CDR1 ENHRY, CDR2 SYGVKD. The V and J ends lost 3 bases and 0 bases, in that order; junction bases with no gene match: 10. The CDR3 totals 19 residues.